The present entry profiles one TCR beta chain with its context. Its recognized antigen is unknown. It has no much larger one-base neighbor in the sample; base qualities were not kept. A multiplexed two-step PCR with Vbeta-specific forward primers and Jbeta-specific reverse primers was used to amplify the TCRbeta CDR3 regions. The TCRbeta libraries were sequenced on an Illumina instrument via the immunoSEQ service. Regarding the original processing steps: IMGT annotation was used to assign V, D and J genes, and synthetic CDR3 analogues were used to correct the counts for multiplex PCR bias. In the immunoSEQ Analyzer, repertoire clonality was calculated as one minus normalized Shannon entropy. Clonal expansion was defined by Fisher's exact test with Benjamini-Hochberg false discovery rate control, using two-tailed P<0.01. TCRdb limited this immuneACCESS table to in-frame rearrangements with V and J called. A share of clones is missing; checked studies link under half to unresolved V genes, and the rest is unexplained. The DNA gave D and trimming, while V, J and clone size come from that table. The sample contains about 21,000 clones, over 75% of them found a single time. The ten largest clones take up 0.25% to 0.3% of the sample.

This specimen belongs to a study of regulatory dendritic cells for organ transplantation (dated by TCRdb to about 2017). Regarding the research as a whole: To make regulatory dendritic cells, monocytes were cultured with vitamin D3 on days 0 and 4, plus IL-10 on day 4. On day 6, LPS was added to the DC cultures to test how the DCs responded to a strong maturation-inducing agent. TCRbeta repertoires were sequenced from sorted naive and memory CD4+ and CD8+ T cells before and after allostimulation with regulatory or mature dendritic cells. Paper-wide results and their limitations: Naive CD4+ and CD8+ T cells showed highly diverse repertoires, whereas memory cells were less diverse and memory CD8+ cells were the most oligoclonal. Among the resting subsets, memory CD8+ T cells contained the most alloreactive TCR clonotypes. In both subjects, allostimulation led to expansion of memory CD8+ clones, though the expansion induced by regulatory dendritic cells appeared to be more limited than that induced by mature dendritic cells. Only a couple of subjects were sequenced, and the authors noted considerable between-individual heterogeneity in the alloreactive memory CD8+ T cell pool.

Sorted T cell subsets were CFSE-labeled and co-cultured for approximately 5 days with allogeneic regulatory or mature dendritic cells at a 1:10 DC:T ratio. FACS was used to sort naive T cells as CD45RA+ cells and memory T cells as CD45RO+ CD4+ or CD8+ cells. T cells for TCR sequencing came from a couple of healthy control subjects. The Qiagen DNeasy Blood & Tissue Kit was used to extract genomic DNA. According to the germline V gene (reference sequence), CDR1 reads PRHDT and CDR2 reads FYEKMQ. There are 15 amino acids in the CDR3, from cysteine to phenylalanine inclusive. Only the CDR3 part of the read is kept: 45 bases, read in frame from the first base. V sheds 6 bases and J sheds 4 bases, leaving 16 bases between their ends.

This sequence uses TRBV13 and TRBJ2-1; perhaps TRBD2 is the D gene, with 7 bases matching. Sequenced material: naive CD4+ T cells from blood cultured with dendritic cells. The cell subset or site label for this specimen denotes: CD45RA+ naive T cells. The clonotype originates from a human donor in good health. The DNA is TGTGCCAGCAGTCCTTTCGGGGGGCTTTACAATGAGCAGTTCTTC. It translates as CASSPFGGLYNEQFF.